Presented here are 31 T cell receptor beta chains from one specimen sequenced in a study of OX40 agonist ivuxolimab in advanced cancers. TCRdb's copy holds only in-frame clones and misses some; the assay was immunoSEQ multiplex PCR. The repertoire holds 7,500 to 10,000 clones, with about 73% as singletons. Sequences were derived from CD4+ or CD8+ T cells sorted from blood, sampled in a trial of the OX40 agonist ivuxolimab. These receptors were taken from an adult with an advanced solid tumor such as melanoma, head and neck, liver or kidney cancer.

About this clone itself: A read error may produce the germline difference seen at one junction end. The V gene is TRBV10-3, the J gene TRBJ2-1; D might be TRBD2 (5 bases). The germline CDR1 and CDR2 sequences are ENHRY and SYGVKD. The CDR3 consists of 12 residues. CDR3 region: CAIRDYYNEQFF. CDR3 DNA: TGTGCCATCCGTGACTACTACAATGAGCAGTTCTTC.

The CDR3 reads CASSLAGTGNEQFF. CDR3 nucleotides: TGTGCCAGTAGTCTAGCAGGGACTGGGAATGAGCAGTTCTTC. V is TRBV19 and J is TRBJ2-1; possibly TRBD2 for D (6 bases). Trimming cost V 5 bases and J 7 bases, with 15 bases left between them. Germline values: CDR1 LNHDA, CDR2 SQIVND (reference sequence). CDR3 size: 14 residues.

About this clone itself: This probably arose from a read error, given a far larger clone one base away. The rearrangement links TRBV11-3 to TRBJ1-2; possible D gene TRBD1, 5 bases. The germline gives CDR1 SGHNT, CDR2 YENEEA. The CDR3 runs 13 residues. Trimming removed 3 bases from V and 6 bases from J, with 11 bases in between. This chain's CDR3 is CASSLGQGDGYTF. As DNA, the CDR3 is TGTGCCAGCAGCTTGGGGCAGGGAGATGGCTACACCTTC.

The genes are TRBV7-2 and TRBJ2-3; D is undetermined. Germline lookup yields CDR1 SGHTA and CDR2 FQGNSA. V was trimmed by 0 bases and J by 0 bases, leaving 10 bases between them. This CDR3 spans 16 amino acids. The CDR3 DNA sequence: TGTGCCAGCAGCTTAGCGCAGGCGTCTAGCACAGATACGCAGTATTTT. Residues: CASSLAQASSTDTQYF.

This clone was seen a handful of times. V is TRBV5-5 and J is TRBJ2-1, with unresolved D. Per the germline V gene, CDR1 is SGHKS and CDR2 is YYEKEE (reference sequence). The CDR3 totals 13 residues. V was pared by 4 bases and J by 3 bases, with 8 bases between. The DNA for the CDR3 is TGTGCCAGCAGCCTGTTAAACTACAATGAGCAGTTCTTC. It codes for CASSLLNYNEQFF. Full variable domain (outside the CDR3, taken from reference TRBV5-5 and TRBJ2-1): DAGVTQSPTHLIKTRGQQVTLRCSPISGHKSVSWYQQVLGQGPQFIFQYYEKEERGRGNFPDRFSARQFPNYSSELNVNALLLGDSALYLCASSLLNYNEQFFGPGTRLTVL.

The rearrangement links TRBV11-2 to TRBJ1-5; tentative D call: TRBD1 (6 bases). Trimming left V 0 bases short and J 6 bases short, with 12 bases between. The CDR3 runs to 15 residues. The germline CDR1 and CDR2 sequences are SGHAT and FQNNGV. In DNA, the CDR3 is TGTGCCAGCAGCTTAGACACAGGGAGGCGTCAGCCCCAGCATTTT. It translates to CASSLDTGRRQPQHF.

The chain couples TRBV4-3 to TRBJ2-6, with no clear D. The CDR3 is 15 amino acids. Trimming shortened V by 1 base and J by 0 bases, and 4 bases separated the two germline ends. CDR1 and CDR2 (germline): LGHNA, YSLEER. The CDR3 sequence is CASSQVHSGANVLTF. CDR3 in DNA: TGCGCCAGCAGCCAAGTTCACTCTGGGGCCAACGTCCTGACTTTC.

V gene TRBV4-1 combines with J gene TRBJ2-7, with TRBD2 identical over 11 bases. CDR1 is MGHRA, CDR2 YSYEKL, per germline. This CDR3 contains 16 residues. V was pared by 3 bases and J by 3 bases, with 7 bases of the junction left unmatched. The CDR3, as DNA: TGCGCCAGCAGCCAGGATCCCGGGACTAGCGGCTACGAGCAGTACTTC. Translating it yields CASSQDPGTSGYEQYF.

The chain uses TRBV7-9 and TRBJ2-1; a possible D gene is TRBD1 (6 bases). Trimming removed 0 bases from V and 4 bases from J, with 13 bases in between. CDR3 size: 16 residues. Germline V gene data show CDR1 as SEHNR and CDR2 as FQNEAQ (reference sequence). The CDR3 loop reads CASSLASGQLYNEQFF. The CDR3 bases are TGTGCCAGCAGCTTAGCATCAGGACAGCTGTACAATGAGCAGTTCTTC.

The gene calls are TRBV10-2 and TRBJ2-7; D is uncertain. CDR3 length: 12 amino acids. Germline V gives CDR1 WSHSY, CDR2 SAAADI. Trimming shortened V by 6 bases and J by 2 bases, and 8 bases separated the two germline ends. The DNA of the CDR3 is TGCGCCAGCAGCCCCATTCCCTACGAGCAGTACTTC. Translation: CASSPIPYEQYF.

The V gene is TRBV4-2, the J gene TRBJ2-7; 14 bases map to TRBD2. The CDR3 extends over 18 amino acids. With 3 bases clipped from V and 0 bases from J, the junction kept 7 bases outside the gene matches. The germline V gene has CDR1 LGHNA and CDR2 YNFKEQ. The CDR3 protein is CASSQSGTSGGSSYEQYF. CDR3 DNA: TGTGCCAGCAGCCAGTCCGGGACTAGCGGGGGCAGCTCCTACGAGCAGTACTTC.

The chain has TRBV5-1 and TRBJ2-7; 10 bases fit TRBD1. V shed 1 base, J shed 5 bases, and the junction held 6 bases outside the gene matches. CDR3 size: 15 residues. Germline lookup yields CDR1 SGHRS and CDR2 YFSETQ. The CDR3 region is CASSLRDRGFHEQYF. CDR3 bases: TGCGCCAGCAGCTTGAGGGACAGGGGATTTCACGAGCAGTACTTC.

This clone was counted only a few times. The chain is built from TRBV27 and TRBJ2-1; 7 bases align to TRBD2. J gave up 0 bases and V 3 bases, and 2 bases lay outside the gene matches. The germline gives CDR1 MNHEY, CDR2 SMNVEV (reference sequence). This CDR3 has 15 amino acids. This chain's CDR3 is CASSLGGSSYNEQFF. In DNA, the CDR3 is TGTGCCAGCAGTTTGGGCGGGAGCTCCTACAATGAGCAGTTCTTC.

The CDR3 DNA follows: TGTGCCAGCAGCTTAACAGGGCCCGACGAGCAGTACTTC. Amino acids: CASSLTGPDEQYF. The chain is built from TRBV7-3 and TRBJ2-7; D gene unclear. Per germline, CDR1 SGHTA and CDR2 FQGTGA. This CDR3 is 13 amino acids long. Trimming removed 0 bases from V and 5 bases from J, with 8 bases in between.

There are a few counts of this clone. The chain combines TRBV7-2 with TRBJ2-5; D not certain. The CDR3 sequence is 14 residues long. The V end was cut by 0 bases, the J end by 4 bases, with 9 bases between. The germline V gene has CDR1 SGHTA and CDR2 FQGNSA. The CDR3 region is CASSLAQASETQYF. In DNA form, the CDR3 reads TGTGCCAGCAGCTTAGCCCAAGCGTCAGAGACCCAGTACTTC.

This clone was observed a handful of times. CDR3 protein: CASSLGAGAGETQYF. The CDR3 DNA reads as TGTGCCAGCAGCTTAGGGGCGGGAGCGGGTGAGACCCAGTACTTC. J is TRBJ2-5 and V is TRBV11-2; 7 bases are a match to TRBD2. Germline V CDR1 and CDR2: SGHAT, FQNNGV. Losses at the gene ends were 1 base for V and 5 bases for J; bases not matched to a gene: 7. This CDR3 contains 15 residues.

The J gene is TRBJ2-5, the V gene TRBV11-1; no reliable D call. Germline CDR1 is SGHAT and CDR2 is FQDESV (reference sequence). The CDR3 is made up of 13 amino acids. Trimming removed 5 bases at V and 0 bases at J, with 7 bases between. The chain's CDR3 is CASSPRNQETQYF. CDR3 nucleotides: TGTGCCAGCAGCCCCCGGAACCAAGAGACCCAGTACTTC.

There are a few counts of this clone. The chain uses TRBV4-1 and TRBJ1-1, with D unresolved. Between the trimmed V and J ends, which lost 3 bases and 0 bases, there was a span of 2 bases. The CDR3 spans 12 residues. Germline V CDR1 and CDR2: MGHRA, YSYEKL. CDR3 in amino acids: CASSHLNTEAFF. In DNA, the CDR3 is TGCGCCAGCAGCCATCTGAACACTGAAGCTTTCTTT.

Only one count was recorded for this clone. The chain employs TRBV19 and TRBJ2-1, with D possibly TRBD1 on 5 matching bases. Trimming took 1 base from V and 2 from J, leaving 9 bases between them. The CDR3 runs 15 residues. Germline V gene lookup returns CDR1 LNHDA and CDR2 SQIVND (reference sequence). CDR3 protein: CASSIVGQAYNEQFF. CDR3 bases: TGTGCCAGTAGTATAGTGGGGCAAGCCTACAATGAGCAGTTCTTC.

This clone was detected only a few times. The chain uses TRBV29-1 and TRBJ1-4; 9 positions match TRBD1. CDR1 is SQVTM and CDR2 is ANQGSEA in the germline V gene. This CDR3 has 15 amino acids. V trimming: 0 bases; J trimming: 8 bases; junction bases outside the gene matches: 7. The CDR3, as DNA: TGCAGCGTTGAAGAGCGCGGGACAGGGTCCGAAAAACTGTTTTTT. Its translation: CSVEERGTGSEKLFF.

This clone appeared a few times. The chain links TRBV5-4 to TRBJ2-1; possibly TRBD2 for D (6 bases). Trimming shortened V by 0 bases and J by 3 bases, and 16 bases separated the two germline ends. The CDR3 extends over 17 amino acids. CDR1 is SGHNT and CDR2 is YYREEE in the germline V gene (reference sequence). DNA of the CDR3: TGTGCCAGCAGCTTGGGGGGGGATCACCTCCTCTACAATGAGCAGTTCTTC. This gives the protein CASSLGGDHLLYNEQFF.

The count of this clone is one. This chain links TRBV7-9 with TRBJ2-1, with D uncertain. Germline assignment: CDR1 SEHNR and CDR2 FQNEAQ (reference sequence). The CDR3 extends over 13 amino acids. The germline V and J ends were trimmed by 6 bases and 2 bases, with 8 bases remaining between them. CDR3 loop: CASRTYPYNEQFF. CDR3 bases: TGTGCCAGCAGAACTTATCCCTACAATGAGCAGTTCTTC.

This chain joins TRBV2 and TRBJ1-2; 9 bases map to TRBD1. Germline values: CDR1 SNHLY, CDR2 FYNNEI. The CDR3 extends over 13 amino acids. J gave up 6 bases and V 8 bases, and 7 bases lay outside the gene matches. The CDR3 DNA reads as TGTGCCAGCGAGGACGGGACAGGGAATGGCTACACCTTC. Translated, it gives CASEDGTGNGYTF.

CDR3 loop: CASSFTGQGPNYGYTF. The CDR3 bases are TGTGCCAGCAGTTTTACGGGACAAGGCCCTAACTATGGCTACACCTTC. The V call is TRBV28, the J call TRBJ1-2; D is perhaps TRBD1 (6 bases). Germline V gene lookup returns CDR1 MDHEN and CDR2 SYDVKM. This CDR3 contains 16 residues. V was clipped by 3 bases and J by 0 bases, with 14 bases between them.

This rearrangement joins TRBV10-3 to TRBJ2-7; D might be TRBD1 (5 bases). Per the germline V gene, CDR1 is ENHRY and CDR2 is SYGVKD. The CDR3 spans 12 residues. Trimming pared 2 bases from V and 5 bases from J, leaving 7 bases between. CDR3 protein: CAISETGHEQYF. The CDR3 nucleotides read TGTGCCATCAGTGAGACAGGCCACGAGCAGTACTTC.

The chain is built from TRBV28 and TRBJ2-7; maybe TRBD1 (6 bases). The CDR3 length is 12 residues. CDR1 and CDR2 (germline): MDHEN, SYDVKM. V dropped 6 bases and J dropped 2 bases, with 8 bases sitting between them. CDR3 sequence reads: CASRQGTYEQYF. The DNA of the CDR3 is TGTGCCAGCAGACAGGGAACCTACGAGCAGTACTTC.

The chain recombines TRBV11-2 with TRBJ1-4; 8 bases are shared with TRBD1. This CDR3 has 14 amino acids. J was trimmed by 6 bases and V by 3 bases; bases with no gene match: 3. Germline values: CDR1 SGHAT, CDR2 FQNNGV. CDR3 DNA: TGTGCCAGCAGCTTTGCAGGGGGCGATGAAAAACTGTTTTTT. Residues: CASSFAGGDEKLFF.

The chain uses TRBV5-8 and TRBJ2-7, with D possibly being TRBD2 (5 bases). The germline CDR1 and CDR2 sequences are SGHTS and YDEGEE. This CDR3 region has 15 residues. Deletions cut 3 bases from V and 2 bases from J, with 15 bases between. The CDR3 reads CASSSELDGTYEQYF. CDR3 bases: TGTGCCAGCAGCTCCGAACTGGACGGGACCTACGAGCAGTACTTC. Based on the CDR3 plus reference TRBV5-8 and TRBJ2-7, the full variable domain is EAGVTQSPTHLIKTRGQQATLRCSPISGHTSVYWYQQALGLGLQFLLWYDEGEERNRGNFPPRFSGRQFPNYSSELNVNALELEDSALYLCASSSELDGTYEQYFGPGTRLTVT.

This clone is termed medium-sized. This chain connects TRBV6-5 to TRBJ2-1; D is unresolved. CDR1 and CDR2 (germline): MNHEY, SVGAGI. V shed 6 bases and J shed 6 bases, with 12 bases lying between them. The CDR3 runs 13 residues. The CDR3 DNA reads as TGTGCCAGCAGCCTCATTGCGGCCAATGAGCAGTTCTTC. Amino acids: CASSLIAANEQFF.

The V call is TRBV28, the J call TRBJ2-5, with D perhaps TRBD1 (5 bases). This CDR3 contains 14 residues. V shed 2 bases and J shed 5 bases, with 12 bases lying between them. Germline CDR1 reads MDHEN; CDR2 reads SYDVKM. The CDR3 DNA reads TGTGCCAGCAGTTTAGACAGCCCGACGGAGACCCAGTACTTC. This codes for CASSLDSPTETQYF.

The chain couples TRBV5-4 to TRBJ2-7, with D possibly being TRBD1 (6 bases). The CDR3 is 16 residues long. Germline assignment: CDR1 SGHNT and CDR2 YYREEE (reference sequence). Trimming stripped 4 bases from V and 0 bases from J, with 17 bases between. CDR3 protein: CASSPTPEDSSYEQYF. The CDR3 bases are TGTGCCAGCAGCCCCACCCCGGAGGACAGCTCCTACGAGCAGTACTTC.